Included here is one T cell receptor (beta chain) sequence, with context. Its antigen is unidentified. Trimming cost V 10 bases and J 7 bases; bases outside gene matches: 9. This CDR3 spans 15 amino acids. CDR1 is MGHDK and CDR2 is SYGVNS in the germline V gene. The method was immunoSEQ multiplex PCR; TCRdb's version includes in-frame clones alone and lacks a portion of them. Here the sample spans 2 million to 2.5 million clones, 93% being singletons. The entry originates in a study of shared clonotypes between healthy human individuals. Study background: Aged 18 to 49, the donors were a couple of women and a few men.

General study points: Limited genetic and exposure-history diversity came from having few donors. Between a few donors, naive CD4 clonotypes were shared at a level of approximately 5%. Across subsets, estimated richness was generally greater for naive than for memory populations.

The sequenced material came from naive CD4+ T cells from PBMCs. Subset of the sample: CD45RA+ positively selected. The gene calls are TRBV25-1 and TRBJ2-1, with TRBD2 identical over 14 bases. The TCR originated in a man between 18 and 29 years old in good health. Some clones in this sample may be carry-over from other donors' samples. The DNA for the CDR3 is TGTGCCACCCAGACTAGCGGGAGGGCCGGTAATGAGCAGTTCTTC. Protein product: CATQTSGRAGNEQFF.